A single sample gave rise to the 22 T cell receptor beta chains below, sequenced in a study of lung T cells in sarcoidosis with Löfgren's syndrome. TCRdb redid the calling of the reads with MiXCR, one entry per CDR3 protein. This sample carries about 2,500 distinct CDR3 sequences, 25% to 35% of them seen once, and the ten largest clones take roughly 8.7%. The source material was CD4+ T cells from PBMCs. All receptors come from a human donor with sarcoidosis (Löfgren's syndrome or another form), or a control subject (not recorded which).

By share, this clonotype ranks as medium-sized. The CDR3 spells CASSQLIGRAATQYF. Written as DNA, the CDR3 is TGTGCCAGCAGCCAATTAATCGGGAGGGCCGCTACGCAGTATTTT. V is TRBV3-1 and J is TRBJ2-3; TRBD2 matches at 8 bases. Germline V gene lookup returns CDR1 LGHDT and CDR2 YNNKEL (reference sequence). V dropped 2 bases and J dropped 8; count of bases not matched to a gene: 9. This CDR3 comprises 15 residues.

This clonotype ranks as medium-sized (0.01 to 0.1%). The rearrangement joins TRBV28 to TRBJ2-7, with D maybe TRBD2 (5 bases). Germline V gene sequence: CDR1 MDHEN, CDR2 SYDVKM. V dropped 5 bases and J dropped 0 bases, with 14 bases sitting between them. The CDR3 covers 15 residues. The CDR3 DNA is TGTGCCAGCAGTACGTCTCCGGGGTTCTCCTACGAGCAGTACTTC. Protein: CASSTSPGFSYEQYF.

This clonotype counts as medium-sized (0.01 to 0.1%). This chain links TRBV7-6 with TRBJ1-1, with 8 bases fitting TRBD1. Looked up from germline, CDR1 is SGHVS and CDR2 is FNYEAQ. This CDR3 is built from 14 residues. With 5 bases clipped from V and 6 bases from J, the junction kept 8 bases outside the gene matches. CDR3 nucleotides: TGTGCCAGCAGCATACAGGGGGGCCGTTCTGAAGCTTTCTTT. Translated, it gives CASSIQGGRSEAFF.

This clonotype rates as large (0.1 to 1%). The chain's CDR3 is CASSYLTTGRTDTQYF. In DNA form, the CDR3 reads TGTGCCAGCAGTTACTTGACAACAGGGCGCACAGATACGCAGTATTTT. This chain connects TRBV6-2 or TRBV6-3 to TRBJ2-3; D might be TRBD1 (6 bases). Germline loops: CDR1 MNHEY, CDR2 SVGEGT. The CDR3 covers 16 residues. Deletions cut 1 base from V and 1 base from J, with 12 bases between.

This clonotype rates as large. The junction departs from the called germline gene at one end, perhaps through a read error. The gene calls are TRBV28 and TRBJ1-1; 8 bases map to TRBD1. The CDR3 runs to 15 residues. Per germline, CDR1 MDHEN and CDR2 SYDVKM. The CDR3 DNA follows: TGTGCCAGCAGTTTACCTACAGGGGGAATAGCTGAAACTTTCTTT. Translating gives CASSLPTGGIAETFF.

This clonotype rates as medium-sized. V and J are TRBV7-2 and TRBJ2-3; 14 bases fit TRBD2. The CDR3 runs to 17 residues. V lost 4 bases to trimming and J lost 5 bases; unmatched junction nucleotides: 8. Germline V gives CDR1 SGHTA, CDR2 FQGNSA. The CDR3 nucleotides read TGTGCCAGCAGCTCGCGGACTAGCGGGAGGAGTGGAGATACGCAGTATTTT. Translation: CASSSRTSGRSGDTQYF.

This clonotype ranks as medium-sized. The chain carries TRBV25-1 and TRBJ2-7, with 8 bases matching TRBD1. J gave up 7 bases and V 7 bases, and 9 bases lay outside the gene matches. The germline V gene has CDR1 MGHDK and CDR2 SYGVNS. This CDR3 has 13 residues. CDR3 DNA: TGTGCCAGCACTTTGACAGGGGTGGCAGAGCAGTACTTC. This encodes CASTLTGVAEQYF.

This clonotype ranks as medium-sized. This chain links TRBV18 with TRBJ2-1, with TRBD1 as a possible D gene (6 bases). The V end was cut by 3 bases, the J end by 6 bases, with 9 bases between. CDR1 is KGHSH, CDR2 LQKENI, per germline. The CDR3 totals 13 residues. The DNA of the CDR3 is TGTGCCAGCTCACCGGGGGCACGCAATGAGCAGTTCTTC. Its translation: CASSPGARNEQFF.

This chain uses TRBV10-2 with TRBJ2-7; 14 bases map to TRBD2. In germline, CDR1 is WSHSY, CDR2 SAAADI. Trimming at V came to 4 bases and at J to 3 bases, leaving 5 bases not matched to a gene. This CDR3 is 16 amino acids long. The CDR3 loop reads CASSGGLAGAVYEQYF. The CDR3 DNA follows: TGCGCCAGCAGTGGGGGACTAGCGGGAGCGGTCTACGAGCAGTACTTC.

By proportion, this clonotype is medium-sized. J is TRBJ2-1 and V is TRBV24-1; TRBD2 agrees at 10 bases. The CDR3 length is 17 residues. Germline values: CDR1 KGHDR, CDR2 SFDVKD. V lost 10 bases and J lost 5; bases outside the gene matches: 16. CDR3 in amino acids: CATGGVSLAGRNNEQFF. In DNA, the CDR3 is TGTGCCACAGGGGGGGTGTCACTAGCGGGAAGAAACAATGAGCAGTTCTTC.

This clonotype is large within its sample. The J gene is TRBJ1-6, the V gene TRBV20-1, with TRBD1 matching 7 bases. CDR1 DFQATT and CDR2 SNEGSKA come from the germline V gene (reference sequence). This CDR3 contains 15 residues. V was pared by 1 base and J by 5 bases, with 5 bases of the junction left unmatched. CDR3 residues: CSARGGTANNSPLHF. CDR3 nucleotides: TGCAGTGCTAGAGGGGGGACAGCAAATAATTCACCCCTCCACTTT.

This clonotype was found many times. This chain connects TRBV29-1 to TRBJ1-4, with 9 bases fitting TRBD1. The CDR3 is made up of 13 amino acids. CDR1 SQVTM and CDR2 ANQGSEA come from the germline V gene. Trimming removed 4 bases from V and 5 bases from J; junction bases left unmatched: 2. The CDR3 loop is CSVAGTGNEKLFF. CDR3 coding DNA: TGCAGCGTTGCCGGGACAGGGAATGAAAAACTGTTTTTT.

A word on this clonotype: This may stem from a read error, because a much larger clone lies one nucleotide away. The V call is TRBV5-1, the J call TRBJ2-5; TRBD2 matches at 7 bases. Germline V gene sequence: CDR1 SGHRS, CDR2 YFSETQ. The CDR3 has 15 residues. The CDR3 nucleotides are TGCGTCAGCAGCTCCTTAGCGGGCATCCAAGAGACCCAGTACTTC. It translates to CVSSSLAGIQETQYF.

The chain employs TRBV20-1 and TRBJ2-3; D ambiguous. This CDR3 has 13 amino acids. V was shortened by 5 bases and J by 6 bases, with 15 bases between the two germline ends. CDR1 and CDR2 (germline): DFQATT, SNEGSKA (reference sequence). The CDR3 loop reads CSAVKPSPDTQYF. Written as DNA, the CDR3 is TGCAGTGCTGTAAAGCCCTCGCCGGATACGCAGTATTTT.

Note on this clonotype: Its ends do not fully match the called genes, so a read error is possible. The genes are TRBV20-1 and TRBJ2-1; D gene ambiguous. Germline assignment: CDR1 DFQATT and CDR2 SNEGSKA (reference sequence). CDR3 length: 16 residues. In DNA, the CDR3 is TGCAGTGCTAGAGATCGTAACCCGTTCTCCTACAATGAGCATCTCTTC. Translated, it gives CSARDRNPFSYNEHLF.

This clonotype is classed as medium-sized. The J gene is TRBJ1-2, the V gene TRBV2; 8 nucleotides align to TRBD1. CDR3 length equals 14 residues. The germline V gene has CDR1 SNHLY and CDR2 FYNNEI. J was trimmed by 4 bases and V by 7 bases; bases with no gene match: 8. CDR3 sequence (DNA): TGTGCCAGCAAAATAGTCGGACAGGGCTATGGCTACACCTTC. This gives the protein CASKIVGQGYGYTF.

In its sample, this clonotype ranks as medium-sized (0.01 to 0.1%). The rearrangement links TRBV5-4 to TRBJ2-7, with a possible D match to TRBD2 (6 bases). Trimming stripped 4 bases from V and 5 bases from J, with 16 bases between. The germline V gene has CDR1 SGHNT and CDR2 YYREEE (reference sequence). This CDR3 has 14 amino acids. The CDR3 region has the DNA TGTGCCAGCAGCACCACCCCTAGCGACGACGAGCAGTACTTC. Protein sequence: CASSTTPSDDEQYF.

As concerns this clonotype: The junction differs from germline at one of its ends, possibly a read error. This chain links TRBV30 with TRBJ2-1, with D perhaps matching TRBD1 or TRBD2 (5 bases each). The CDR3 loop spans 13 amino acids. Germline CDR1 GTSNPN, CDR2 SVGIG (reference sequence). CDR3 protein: CAWTGASYNEQSF. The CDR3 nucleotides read TGTGCCTGGACCGGGGCTTCCTACAATGAGCAGTCCTTC.

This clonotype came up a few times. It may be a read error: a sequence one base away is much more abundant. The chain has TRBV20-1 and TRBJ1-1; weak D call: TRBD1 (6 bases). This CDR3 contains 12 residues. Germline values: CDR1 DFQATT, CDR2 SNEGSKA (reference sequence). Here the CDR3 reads CSAKQGGTEALF. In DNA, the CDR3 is TGCAGTGCAAAACAGGGAGGGACTGAAGCTCTCTTT.

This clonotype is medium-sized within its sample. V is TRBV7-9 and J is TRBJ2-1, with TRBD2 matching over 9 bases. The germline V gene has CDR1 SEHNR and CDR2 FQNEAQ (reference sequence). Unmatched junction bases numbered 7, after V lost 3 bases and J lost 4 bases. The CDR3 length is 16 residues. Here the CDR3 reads CASSLLPSGVYNEQFF. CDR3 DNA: TGTGCCAGCAGCTTGCTCCCTAGCGGGGTTTACAATGAGCAGTTCTTC.

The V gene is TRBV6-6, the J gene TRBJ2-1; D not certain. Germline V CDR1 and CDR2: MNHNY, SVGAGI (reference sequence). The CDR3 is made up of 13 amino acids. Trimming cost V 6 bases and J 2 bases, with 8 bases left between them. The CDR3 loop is CASRSAAYNEQFF. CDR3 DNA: TGTGCCAGCAGGTCCGCGGCCTACAATGAGCAGTTCTTC.

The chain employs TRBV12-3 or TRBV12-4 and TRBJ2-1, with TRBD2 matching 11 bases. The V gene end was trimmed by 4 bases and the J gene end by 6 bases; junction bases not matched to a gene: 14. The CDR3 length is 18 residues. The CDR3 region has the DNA TGTGCCAGCAGTTCAAACCGCTTAGCGGGAGGGAACGGCAATGAGCAGTTCTTC. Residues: CASSSNRLAGGNGNEQFF.